Listed below are T cell receptor beta chains from one sample, sequenced in a study of blood T cell repertoires in COVID-19. The repertoire was sequenced with immunoSEQ multiplex PCR; TCRdb's copy has only in-frame clones and lacks some. The repertoire holds fewer than 300,000 clones, with about four fifths as singletons. The sequenced material came from peripheral blood. The receptors stem from a person aged 65-85 years with COVID-19, enrolled during active disease. The CDR3 runs from the conserved cysteine through the conserved F or W. The D gene is left open where the match is weak. Part of the rows lack a size; the others show once, few, many or a class for expanded clones.

.,.,TRBJ1-2,TRBV19,TGTGCCAGTAAACGAGGAGCTAACTATGGCTACACCTTC,CASKRGANYGYTF
once,TRBD1,TRBJ1-1,TRBV19,TGTGCCAGTAGTATAATGGCAGGGGGAAACACTGAAGCTTTCTTT,CASSIMAGGNTEAFF
.,TRBD1,TRBJ1-4,TRBV10-3,TGTGCCATCAGACAGGGGGGAACTAATGAAAAACTGTTTTTT,CAIRQGGTNEKLFF
.,.,TRBJ1-6,TRBV2,TGTGCCAGCAGAGTGACTGAAGGAGCTAATTCACCCCTCCACTTT,CASRVTEGANSPLHF
.,.,TRBJ2-5,TRBV4-1,TGCGCCAGCAGCCTGAGGTTGAGGGGGGAGACCCAGTACTTC,CASSLRLRGETQYF
.,TRBD1,TRBJ2-3,TRBV15,TGTGCCACCAGCAGAGATCCGGGACAGGGTTCGGATACGCAGTATTTT,CATSRDPGQGSDTQYF
.,.,TRBJ1-4,TRBV7-9,TGTGCCAGCAGCCAGAGACAGGCAACTAATGAAAAACTGTTTTTT,CASSQRQATNEKLFF
.,.,TRBJ1-4,TRBV30,TGTGCCTGGAGCCGAGACAGCTTTCAAAATGAAAAACTGTTTTTT,CAWSRDSFQNEKLFF
once,.,TRBJ1-5,TRBV27,TGTGCCAGCAGTTTAACCAGTTATCAGCCCCAGCATTTT,CASSLTSYQPQHF
.,TRBD1,TRBJ1-6,TRBV6-2/TRBV6-3,TGTGCCAGCAGTTACTCGGGGACAGACATGTCACCCCTCCACTTT,CASSYSGTDMSPLHF
.,.,TRBJ1-2,TRBV2,TGTGCCAGCAGTGCGACAGGCAACTATGGCTACACCTTC,CASSATGNYGYTF
.,TRBD1,TRBJ2-7,TRBV11-1,TGTGCCAGCAGCTTGTCGGAAACAGGGGGCCGCGAGCAGTACTTC,CASSLSETGGREQYF
.,TRBD2,TRBJ2-5,TRBV11-2,TGTGCCAGCACCCAAGGTCGGCTAGCGGGCGTAGAGACCCAGTACTTC,CASTQGRLAGVETQYF
.,TRBD2,TRBJ2-3,TRBV7-2,TGTGCCAGCAGCTCTCAGGTCGGGCCGGGACTAGCGGTGCGGGATACGCAGTATTTT,CASSSQVGPGLAVRDTQYF
.,TRBD1,TRBJ1-1,TRBV5-4,TGTGCCAGCAGCCAACAGGGGGTGGTTACTGAAGCTTTCTTT,CASSQQGVVTEAFF
.,TRBD1,TRBJ1-5,TRBV20-1,TGCAGTGCTAGTTTGGGACAGGGAATCGATCAGCCCCAGCATTTT,CSASLGQGIDQPQHF
.,TRBD1,TRBJ1-5,TRBV6-2/TRBV6-3,TGTGCCAGCAGTTACTGGGGCGGGACAGGGGGCGATCAGCCCCAGCATTTT,CASSYWGGTGGDQPQHF
.,TRBD1,TRBJ1-2,TRBV28,TGTGCCAGCAGTTTTCCCGGGACAGGCGGTGGCTACACCTTC,CASSFPGTGGGYTF
.,TRBD1,TRBJ1-4,TRBV18,TGTGCCAGCTCACCGCCGGGACAGGGGACCGAAAATGAAAAACTGTTTTTT,CASSPPGQGTENEKLFF
.,.,TRBJ2-5,TRBV7-2,TGTGCCAGCAGCTCCGAATTGGCAGGTAGTGTCGAGACCCAGTACTTC,CASSSELAGSVETQYF
.,.,TRBJ1-6,TRBV4-2,TGTGCCAGCAGCCAAGAGCCAGAATCACCCCTCCACTTT,CASSQEPESPLHF
.,TRBD1,TRBJ1-2,TRBV27,TGTGCCAGCAGAACGACAGGGGGTCGGACTTATGGCTATGGCTACACCTTC,CASRTTGGRTYGYGYTF